The 28 T cell receptor beta chains below come from one sample, sequenced in a study of blood T cell repertoires in COVID-19. Measured with immunoSEQ multiplex PCR; TCRdb has only the in-frame clones, and not every one. The sample has approximately 45,000 clones, roughly 84% seen once; the top ten hold approximately 14%. Material for sequencing was peripheral blood. Source of these receptors: a human donor in a cohort sampled during active COVID-19.

The chain couples TRBV6-2 or TRBV6-3 to TRBJ1-5; 7 nucleotides match TRBD1. The CDR3 contains 15 residues. V was clipped by 5 bases and J by 2 bases; unmatched bases: 6. Germline V gene lookup returns CDR1 MNHEY and CDR2 SVGEGT. The CDR3: CASSVQGIGNQPQHF. In DNA, the CDR3 is TGTGCCAGCAGTGTACAGGGGATTGGCAATCAGCCCCAGCATTTT.

The genes are TRBV14 and TRBJ1-2, with 7 bases identical to TRBD1. Germline V gene data show CDR1 as SGHDN and CDR2 as FVKESK. V shed 5 bases and J 4 bases; nucleotides not matched to a gene: 4. The CDR3 totals 13 residues. CDR3 in amino acids: CASSFTGVYGYTF. The CDR3 DNA reads TGTGCCAGCAGCTTTACAGGGGTCTATGGCTACACCTTC.

V gene TRBV11-2 combines with J gene TRBJ2-7; 7 positions match TRBD1. Losses at the gene ends were 5 bases for V and 7 bases for J; bases not matched to a gene: 11. The CDR3 length is 14 residues. The germline V gene encodes CDR1 SGHAT and CDR2 FQNNGV. Here the CDR3 reads CASSQGQVTWEQYF. The CDR3, as DNA: TGTGCCAGCAGCCAAGGACAGGTTACGTGGGAGCAGTACTTC.

Only one count was recorded for this clone. The chain combines TRBV6-2 or TRBV6-3 with TRBJ2-2, with 11 bases fitting TRBD2. CDR3 length: 16 residues. V shed 5 bases, J shed 6 bases, and the junction held 8 bases outside the gene matches. Germline CDR1 and CDR2: MNHEY and SVGEGT. The CDR3 sequence is CASSKPGTSGAGELFF. The CDR3 DNA reads as TGTGCCAGCAGTAAACCCGGGACTAGCGGCGCCGGGGAGCTGTTTTTT.

This rearrangement joins TRBV18 to TRBJ1-5; the D gene is possibly TRBD1 (6 bases). V was trimmed by 1 base and J by 6 bases, leaving 7 bases between them. CDR1 and CDR2 from the germline V gene are KGHSH and LQKENI. The CDR3 runs 13 residues. CDR3 nucleotides: TGTGCCAGCTCACCACAGGACAGTCAGCCCCAGCATTTT. This translates into CASSPQDSQPQHF.

This chain's CDR3 is CASSSLAGNQETQYF. Written as DNA, the CDR3 is TGTGCCAGCAGCTCACTAGCGGGTAACCAAGAGACCCAGTACTTC. This chain uses TRBV5-5 with TRBJ2-5; TRBD2 aligns across 9 bases. Germline-derived CDR1 and CDR2 are SGHKS and YYEKEE (reference sequence). The CDR3 is made up of 15 amino acids. With 3 bases clipped from V and 0 bases from J, the junction kept 3 bases outside the gene matches.

V gene TRBV10-3 combines with J gene TRBJ2-7; 11 nucleotides match TRBD2. The CDR3 has 15 amino acids. The V segment lost 3 bases and the J segment 2 bases; nucleotides outside the gene matches: 3. CDR1 is ENHRY and CDR2 is SYGVKD in the germline V gene. CDR3 region: CAISDGTSGTYEQYF. The DNA for the CDR3 is TGTGCCATCAGTGATGGGACTAGCGGAACCTACGAGCAGTACTTC.

This chain joins TRBV5-1 and TRBJ2-7; D might be TRBD1 (6 bases). The CDR3 is made up of 14 amino acids. Germline V gene sequence: CDR1 SGHRS, CDR2 YFSETQ. Trimming pared 7 bases from V and 8 bases from J, leaving 22 bases between. The CDR3 here is CASRDPWTASKQYF. The CDR3 DNA follows: TGCGCCAGCCGTGACCCTTGGACAGCTAGCAAGCAGTACTTC.

The genes are TRBV18 and TRBJ2-7; 8 bases agree with TRBD1. The germline CDR1 and CDR2 sequences are KGHSH and LQKENI. The CDR3 is 14 amino acids. V lost 4 bases to trimming and J lost 2 bases; unmatched junction nucleotides: 4. The CDR3 nucleotides read TGTGCCAGCTCACAGGGACAGGACACCTACGAGCAGTACTTC. Translation: CASSQGQDTYEQYF.

The V and J genes are TRBV4-3 and TRBJ1-6; D gene ambiguous. The length of the CDR3 is 16 residues. The V gene lost 0 bases and the J gene lost 9 bases, with 15 bases spanning the gap. The germline V gene encodes CDR1 LGHNA and CDR2 YSLEER. The CDR3 sequence: CASSQDRVGRGSPLHF. CDR3 DNA sequence: TGCGCCAGCAGCCAAGATCGGGTCGGCCGAGGTTCACCCCTCCACTTT.

This sequence joins TRBV30 and TRBJ1-4; TRBD1 aligns across 8 bases. The CDR3 covers 15 residues. The germline V gene has CDR1 GTSNPN and CDR2 SVGIG (reference sequence). With 0 bases clipped from V and 11 bases from J, the junction kept 11 bases outside the gene matches. CDR3: CAWSVQHRGYGKLFF. In nucleotides, the CDR3 is TGTGCCTGGAGTGTACAACACAGGGGGTATGGGAAACTGTTTTTT.

The chain links TRBV29-1 to TRBJ2-1, with a weak D call TRBD1 (5 bases). The V end was cut by 1 base, the J end by 6 bases, with 7 bases between. This CDR3 has 12 amino acids. The germline CDR1 and CDR2 sequences are SQVTM and ANQGSEA. The CDR3 loop is CSVEVGVNEQFF. The DNA for the CDR3 is TGCAGCGTTGAAGTAGGGGTCAATGAGCAGTTCTTC.

The chain has TRBV4-1 and TRBJ1-1; 9 bases map to TRBD1. This CDR3 region has 18 residues. V was clipped by 1 base and J by 5 bases; unmatched bases: 14. From germline, CDR1 is MGHRA and CDR2 YSYEKL. CDR3 region: CASSQGVRDRVRKTEAFF. The CDR3 DNA reads as TGCGCCAGCAGCCAAGGAGTCCGGGACAGGGTCCGAAAGACTGAAGCTTTCTTT.

As to this clone: One end of the junction does not line up with germline, which may come from a read error. CDR3 DNA: TGTGCCAGCCGCCACTGGGGCGGGGGCGCTAACAATGAGCAGTTCTTC. Encoded protein: CASRHWGGGANNEQFF. The rearrangement joins TRBV3-1 (or the pseudogene TRBV3-2) to TRBJ2-1; D is possibly TRBD2 (7 bases). Germline values: CDR1 LGHDT, CDR2 YNNKEL (reference sequence). CDR3 size: 16 residues.

The chain combines TRBV5-1 with TRBJ2-6; 7 bases map to TRBD1. Germline CDR1 reads SGHRS; CDR2 reads YFSETQ. The CDR3 contains 17 residues. The V segment lost 2 bases and the J segment 2 bases; nucleotides outside the gene matches: 7. The DNA for the CDR3 is TGCGCCAGCAGCTTTGATTCCACAGGGGCTGGGGCCAACGTCCTGACTTTC. Its protein is CASSFDSTGAGANVLTF.

The rearrangement links TRBV9 to TRBJ2-7; TRBD1 is a possible D gene (5 bases). Germline V gives CDR1 SGDLS, CDR2 YYNGEE. The CDR3 loop spans 13 amino acids. With 2 bases removed from V and 5 bases from J, the gap between germline ends came to 11 bases. The CDR3 DNA is TGTGCCAGCAGCGTGCAGGGAAGCGACGAGCAGTACTTC. Protein sequence: CASSVQGSDEQYF.

This chain links TRBV28 with TRBJ2-7, with 7 bases identical to TRBD2. V dropped 8 bases and J dropped 2; count of bases not matched to a gene: 9. CDR3 size: 14 residues. In germline, CDR1 is MDHEN, CDR2 SYDVKM. The CDR3 DNA reads TGTGCCAGCGCTAGGGGAGGGGCAGCCTACGAGCAGTACTTC. Its translation: CASARGGAAYEQYF.

The chain joins TRBV27 to TRBJ1-1, with D possibly being TRBD1 (6 bases). The CDR3 length is 16 residues. V lost 5 bases and J lost 0, with 16 bases in between. Per the germline V gene, CDR1 is MNHEY and CDR2 is SMNVEV (reference sequence). CDR3 coding DNA: TGTGCCAGCAGTCCACTCCGGACAGCTTTGAACACTGAAGCTTTCTTT. As protein: CASSPLRTALNTEAFF.

This clone was observed once. The gene calls are TRBV30 and TRBJ1-1; TRBD1 is a possible D gene (5 bases). Between the trimmed V and J ends, which lost 0 bases and 2 bases, there was a span of 13 bases. CDR1 is GTSNPN and CDR2 is SVGIG in the germline V gene (reference sequence). The CDR3 runs to 15 residues. CDR3 nucleotides: TGTGCCTGGAGTGTACCGGCAGGGTTTAACACTGAAGCTTTCTTT. Amino acids: CAWSVPAGFNTEAFF.

This chain joins TRBV7-9 and TRBJ1-6; 10 bases are shared with TRBD1. J lost 9 bases, V lost 5 bases, and 7 bases had no gene match. The CDR3 runs 15 residues. CDR1 and CDR2 from the germline V gene are SEHNR and FQNEAQ (reference sequence). CDR3 residues: CASSNGGTGVSPLHF. As DNA, the CDR3 is TGTGCCAGCAGCAACGGAGGGACAGGGGTTTCACCCCTCCACTTT.

This chain joins TRBV6-5 and TRBJ2-3; the match to TRBD2 covers 13 bases. Looked up from germline, CDR1 is MNHEY and CDR2 is SVGAGI. Trimming took 0 bases from V and 3 from J; bases not matched to a gene: 0. The CDR3 runs 16 residues. DNA of the CDR3: TGTGCCAGCAGTTACTCGACTAGCGGGGGGACAGATACGCAGTATTTT. As protein: CASSYSTSGGTDTQYF.

The chain carries TRBV6-6 and TRBJ1-2; 7 positions agree with TRBD1. CDR3 size: 14 residues. The germline CDR1 and CDR2 sequences are MNHNY and SVGAGI (reference sequence). Trimming cost V 6 bases and J 5 bases; bases outside gene matches: 9. CDR3 loop: CASSTTDRAYGYTF. CDR3 nucleotide sequence: TGTGCCAGCAGCACCACTGACAGGGCGTATGGCTACACCTTC.

This clone was detected a few times. The chain combines TRBV19 with TRBJ2-1; D perhaps matches TRBD1 (5 bases). V lost 5 bases, J lost 4 bases, and 18 bases lay in between. Looked up from germline, CDR1 is LNHDA and CDR2 is SQIVND (reference sequence). CDR3 size: 16 residues. DNA of the CDR3: TGTGCCAGTAGTCCTCACAGGACCCTTGTTTACAATGAGCAGTTCTTC. This codes for CASSPHRTLVYNEQFF.

V usage is TRBV18 and J usage is TRBJ2-2; 10 nucleotides line up with TRBD2. The CDR3 length is 16 residues. Trimming removed 4 bases from V and 2 bases from J; junction bases left unmatched: 4. Germline values: CDR1 KGHSH, CDR2 LQKENI. The CDR3 reads CASSLSSGRNTGELFF. Here the CDR3 DNA reads TGTGCCAGCTCACTCTCTAGCGGGAGAAACACCGGGGAGCTGTTTTTT.

DNA of the CDR3: TGTGCCAGCAGTACCGGGACAGGGGAGCGCGGCTACACCTTC. Amino acids: CASSTGTGERGYTF. V is TRBV2 and J is TRBJ1-2; 10 bases fit TRBD1. This CDR3 region has 14 residues. Germline CDR1 SNHLY, CDR2 FYNNEI. V lost 5 bases and J lost 8; bases outside the gene matches: 8.

The CDR3 bases are TGTGCCAGCAGCTTCAGTGGGGGCCTAGATACGCAGTATTTT. As protein: CASSFSGGLDTQYF. This chain uses TRBV7-9 with TRBJ2-3, with D possibly TRBD1 on 6 matching bases. Germline CDR1 and CDR2: SEHNR and FQNEAQ (reference sequence). V lost 3 bases and J lost 5, with 12 bases in between. The CDR3 loop spans 14 amino acids.

This clone was seen just once. The CDR3 region is CASSKKGLRTDTQYF. The CDR3 DNA reads as TGTGCCAGCAGCAAGAAGGGACTCCGCACAGATACGCAGTATTTT. This sequence joins TRBV27 and TRBJ2-3; D is possibly TRBD2 (6 bases). Trimming took off 6 bases at V and 1 base at J, with 14 bases between the two ends. The CDR3 covers 15 residues. Germline V gene lookup returns CDR1 MNHEY and CDR2 SMNVEV (reference sequence).

The chain recombines TRBV11-2 with TRBJ2-5; D is possibly TRBD1 (5 bases). The CDR3 is 14 residues long. Deletions cut 2 bases from V and 5 bases from J, with 12 bases between. Germline assignment: CDR1 SGHAT and CDR2 FQNNGV. The CDR3 here is CASSLPGSLETQYF. The DNA for the CDR3 is TGTGCCAGCAGCTTACCAGGGTCACTTGAGACCCAGTACTTC.